The clone carrying this TCR beta chain was seen just once. Sequenced by immunoSEQ multiplex PCR; TCRdb stores in-frame clones only, minus some. This table has some 160,000 clones, around 85% appearing once. The sample originates from a study of blood T cell repertoires in COVID-19. The CDR3 runs 19 residues. Trimming took 0 bases from V and 0 from J; bases not matched to a gene: 7. The germline V gene encodes CDR1 SGHRS and CDR2 YFSETQ. Sequencing was done on a sample of peripheral blood. The sequence derives from a woman older than 75 with COVID-19, enrolled during active disease. The chain uses TRBV5-1 and TRBJ2-4, with 12 bases fitting TRBD2. CDR3 in DNA: TGCGCCAGCAGCTTGGGACTAGCGGGGGAGGTGTTAGCCAAAAACATTCAGTACTTC. It codes for CASSLGLAGEVLAKNIQYF.